This T cell receptor beta chain is from a study of T-cell memory formation after mild COVID-19. TCRdb processed the 5' RACE reads anew with MiXCR; each CDR3 protein has one entry. The data contain roughly 600,000 distinct CDR3 sequences, roughly 18% of them singletons. The CDR3 is made up of 12 amino acids. V shed 5 bases, J shed 6 bases, and the junction held 4 bases outside the gene matches. Germline V gives CDR1 LNHDA, CDR2 SQIVND (reference sequence). This clonotype appeared a few times. This receptor was taken from an adult woman who had mild COVID-19 (a few samples of this study predate the infection). Cell type and time point are not known. V and J are TRBV19 and TRBJ2-7; 7 nucleotides agree with TRBD1. Sequencing was carried out using PBMCs or a T cell subset sorted from them (not recorded which). CDR3 loop: CASSDRVGEQYF. In nucleotides, the CDR3 is TGTGCCAGTAGTGACAGGGTAGGCGAGCAGTACTTC.